The TCR beta chain described here comes from a study of vaccination effects on CD4 cells after COVID-19. Produced via immunoSEQ multiplex PCR; TCRdb's table is partial and in-frame only. The sample shows 70,000 to 85,000 clones, approximately 77% of them seen only once. Culturing for approximately 10 days preceded CD4+ T cell isolation. To note about this clone: Its matching antigen is unknown.

Findings and caveats of the study: Convalescent patients were scarce, and early post-infection timepoints were absent.

This receptor was identified in a human donor who received a COVID-19 vaccine. The sample consisted of CD4+ T cells from PBMCs cultured without peptide, taken before COVID-19 vaccination.

The CDR3 reads CASSQVPDTQYF. CDR3 DNA: TGTGCCAGCAGCCAAGTCCCAGATACGCAGTATTTT. V usage is TRBV3-1 (or the pseudogene TRBV3-2) and J usage is TRBJ2-3; D ambiguous. From germline, CDR1 is LGHDT and CDR2 YNNKEL (reference sequence). This CDR3 comprises 12 residues. Trimming cost V 1 base and J 4 bases, with 3 bases left between them.